The TCR beta chain under discussion was sequenced for a study of control samples from healthy donors and cancer patients. V was trimmed by 5 bases and J by 2 bases, leaving 16 bases between them. This CDR3 contains 16 residues. Germline V CDR1 and CDR2: MNHEY, SMNVEV (reference sequence). Measured with immunoSEQ multiplex PCR; TCRdb has only the in-frame clones, and not every one. The table includes 130,000 to 150,000 clones, 89% detected once. This receptor was obtained from a man younger than 40 in good health. The rearrangement uses TRBV27 and TRBJ2-1; TRBD1 might be the D (6 bases). Specimen: blood. CDR3 loop: CASSHQGSNAYNEQFF. The CDR3 DNA reads as TGTGCCAGCAGTCATCAGGGGTCGAATGCCTACAATGAGCAGTTCTTC.